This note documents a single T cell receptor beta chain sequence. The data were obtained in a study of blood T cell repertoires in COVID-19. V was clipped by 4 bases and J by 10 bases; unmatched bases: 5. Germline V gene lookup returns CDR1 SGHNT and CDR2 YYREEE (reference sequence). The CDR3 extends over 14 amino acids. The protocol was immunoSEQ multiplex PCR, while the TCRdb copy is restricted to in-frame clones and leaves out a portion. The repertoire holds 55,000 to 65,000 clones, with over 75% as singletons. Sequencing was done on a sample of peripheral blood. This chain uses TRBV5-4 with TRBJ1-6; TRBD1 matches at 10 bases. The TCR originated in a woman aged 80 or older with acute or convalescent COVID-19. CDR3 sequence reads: CASSRQGAGSPLHF. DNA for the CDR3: TGTGCCAGCAGCAGACAGGGGGCGGGATCACCCCTCCACTTT.